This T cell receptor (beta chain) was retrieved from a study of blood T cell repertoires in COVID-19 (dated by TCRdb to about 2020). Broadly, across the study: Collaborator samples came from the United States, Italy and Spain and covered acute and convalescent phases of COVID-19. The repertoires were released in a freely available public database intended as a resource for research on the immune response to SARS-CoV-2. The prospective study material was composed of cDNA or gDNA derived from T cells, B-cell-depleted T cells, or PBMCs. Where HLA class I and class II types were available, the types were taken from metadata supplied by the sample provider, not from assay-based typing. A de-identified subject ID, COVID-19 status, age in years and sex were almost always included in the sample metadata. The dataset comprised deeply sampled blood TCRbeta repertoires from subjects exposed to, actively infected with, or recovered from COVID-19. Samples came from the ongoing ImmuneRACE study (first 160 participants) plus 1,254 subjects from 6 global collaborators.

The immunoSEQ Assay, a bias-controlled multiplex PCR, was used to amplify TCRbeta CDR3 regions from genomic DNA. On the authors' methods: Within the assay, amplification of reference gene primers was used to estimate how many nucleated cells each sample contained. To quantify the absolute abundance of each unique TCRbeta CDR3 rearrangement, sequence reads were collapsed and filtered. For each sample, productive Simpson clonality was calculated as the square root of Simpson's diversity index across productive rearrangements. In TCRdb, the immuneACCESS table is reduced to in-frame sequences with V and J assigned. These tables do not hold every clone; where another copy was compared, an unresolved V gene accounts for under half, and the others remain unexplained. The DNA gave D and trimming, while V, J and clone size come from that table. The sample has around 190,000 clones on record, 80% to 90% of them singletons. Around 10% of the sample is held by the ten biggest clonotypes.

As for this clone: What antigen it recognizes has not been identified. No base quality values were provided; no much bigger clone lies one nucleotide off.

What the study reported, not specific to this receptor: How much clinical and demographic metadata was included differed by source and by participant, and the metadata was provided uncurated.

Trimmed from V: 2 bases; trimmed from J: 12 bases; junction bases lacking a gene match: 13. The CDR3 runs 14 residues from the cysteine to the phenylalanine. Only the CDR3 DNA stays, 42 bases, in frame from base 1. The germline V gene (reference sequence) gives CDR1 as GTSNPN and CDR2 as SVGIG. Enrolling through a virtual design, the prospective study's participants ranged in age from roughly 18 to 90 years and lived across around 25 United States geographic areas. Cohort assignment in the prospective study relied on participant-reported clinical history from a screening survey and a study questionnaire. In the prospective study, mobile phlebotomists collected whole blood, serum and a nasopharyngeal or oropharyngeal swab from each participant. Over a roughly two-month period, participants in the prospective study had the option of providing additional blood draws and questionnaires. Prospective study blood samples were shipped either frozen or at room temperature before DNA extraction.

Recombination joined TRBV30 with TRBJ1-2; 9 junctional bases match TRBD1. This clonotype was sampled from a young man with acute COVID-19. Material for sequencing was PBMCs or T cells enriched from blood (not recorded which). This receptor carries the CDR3 CAWSPGQGGEVDTF. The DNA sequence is TGTGCCTGGAGTCCGGGACAGGGCGGGGAGGTCGACACCTTC.